The 23 T cell receptor beta chains reported below all come from one sample, sequenced in a study of blood T cell repertoires in COVID-19. Sequencing used immunoSEQ multiplex PCR; TCRdb keeps in-frame clones, though not all of them. The profile covers under 110,000 clones, with around 87% appearing a single time and 11% taken by the ten largest. The sequenced sample was peripheral blood. Receptor source: a woman aged 25-40 years with acute or convalescent COVID-19.

This clone is a singleton in its sample. The CDR3 here is CASRRVGTGNSDTQYF. CDR3 in DNA: TGTGCCAGCAGACGGGTGGGGACAGGGAACTCAGATACGCAGTATTTT. The chain carries TRBV11-3 and TRBJ2-3; 9 bases are a match to TRBD1. CDR1 and CDR2 (germline): SGHNT, YENEEA. Trimming removed 6 bases from V and 4 bases from J; junction bases left unmatched: 11. The CDR3 consists of 16 residues.

This chain joins TRBV6-6 and TRBJ2-1; TRBD1 matches 7 bases. Losses at the gene ends were 5 bases for V and 7 bases for J; bases not matched to a gene: 8. Germline CDR1 MNHNY, CDR2 SVGAGI (reference sequence). The CDR3 loop spans 14 amino acids. The CDR3 here is CASSDQTGSNEQFF. The CDR3 DNA follows: TGTGCCAGCAGTGACCAGACAGGGAGTAATGAGCAGTTCTTC.

The V and J genes are TRBV9 and TRBJ1-4, with 7 bases matching TRBD1. The ends lost 4 bases at V and 2 bases at J; junction bases unmatched: 2. The V gene's germline CDR1 is SGDLS and CDR2 YYNGEE. This CDR3 is built from 14 residues. In DNA, the CDR3 is TGTGCCAGCAGCCCGGGACAGACTAATGAAAAACTGTTTTTT. This translates into CASSPGQTNEKLFF.

J is TRBJ2-2 and V is TRBV18; TRBD1 agrees at 9 bases. The germline V gene encodes CDR1 KGHSH and CDR2 LQKENI. The CDR3 runs to 15 residues. J was trimmed by 5 bases and V by 5 bases; bases with no gene match: 6. The chain's CDR3 is CASSSTGGLTGELFF. The CDR3 DNA follows: TGTGCCAGCTCATCGACAGGGGGTCTGACCGGGGAGCTGTTTTTT.

The chain couples TRBV27 to TRBJ2-7, with TRBD1 matching 10 bases. The CDR3 length is 14 residues. Germline V gives CDR1 MNHEY, CDR2 SMNVEV (reference sequence). Germline trimming cut 4 bases from V and 5 bases from J; bases unmatched to any gene: 5. DNA of the CDR3: TGTGCCAGCAGTTATGGGGACAGGGGTCACGAGCAGTACTTC. Translated, it gives CASSYGDRGHEQYF.

The V gene is TRBV13, the J gene TRBJ2-7, with a weak D call TRBD2 (6 bases). CDR3 length: 15 residues. Germline CDR1 is PRHDT and CDR2 is FYEKMQ (reference sequence). Between the trimmed V and J ends, which lost 2 bases and 5 bases, there was a span of 16 bases. CDR3 nucleotide sequence: TGTGCCAGCAGCTTAAGGGAGGTGGCAAAGGACGAGCAGTACTTC. The encoded protein is CASSLREVAKDEQYF.

The V call is TRBV2, the J call TRBJ1-1, with TRBD1 identical over 9 bases. Germline CDR1 is SNHLY and CDR2 is FYNNEI. The CDR3 is 16 amino acids. V trimming: 7 bases; J trimming: 2 bases; junction bases outside the gene matches: 11. In DNA form, the CDR3 reads TGTGCCAGCACGATAACTGGACAGGGGATAAACACTGAAGCTTTCTTT. Amino acids: CASTITGQGINTEAFF.

This chain connects TRBV28 to TRBJ2-7, with D maybe TRBD1 (5 bases). The V gene's germline CDR1 is MDHEN and CDR2 SYDVKM. This CDR3 has 15 residues. Trimming stripped 6 bases from V and 3 bases from J, with 18 bases between. The CDR3 loop reads CASRAIAGYGYEQYF. The CDR3 DNA follows: TGTGCCAGCAGAGCTATCGCAGGGTACGGCTACGAGCAGTACTTC.

The count of this clone is one. The V call is TRBV30, the J call TRBJ2-7, with 7 bases matching TRBD1. CDR3 length equals 15 residues. Germline CDR1 and CDR2: GTSNPN and SVGIG (reference sequence). V dropped 1 base and J dropped 3; count of bases not matched to a gene: 9. CDR3 in amino acids: CAWSGERGTVYEQYF. CDR3 bases: TGTGCCTGGAGTGGGGAACGAGGGACAGTCTACGAGCAGTACTTC.

This clone was seen only once. V usage is TRBV14 and J usage is TRBJ2-4; TRBD1 is a possible D gene (7 bases). V lost 0 bases and J 15 bases, leaving 15 bases between the germline ends. The V gene's germline CDR1 is SGHDN and CDR2 FVKESK. The CDR3 is 13 residues long. CDR3 amino acids: CASSQDLRGVRYF. In DNA form, the CDR3 reads TGTGCCAGCAGCCAAGATCTCAGGGGGGTCCGGTACTTC.

This clone has a handful of counts. The rearrangement uses TRBV6-5 and TRBJ2-7, with a possible D match to TRBD2 (7 bases). CDR1 is MNHEY and CDR2 is SVGAGI in the germline V gene. The germline V and J ends were trimmed by 10 bases and 0 bases, with 19 bases remaining between them. The CDR3 totals 15 residues. The CDR3 loop reads CATNKWGGSSYEQYF. CDR3 DNA sequence: TGTGCCACGAACAAGTGGGGGGGCTCCTCCTACGAGCAGTACTTC.

The chain uses TRBV3-1 (or the pseudogene TRBV3-2) and TRBJ2-1, with 12 bases fitting TRBD2. Germline-derived CDR1 and CDR2 are LGHDT and YNNKEL (reference sequence). This CDR3 region has 15 residues. J gave up 4 bases and V 4 bases, and 2 bases lay outside the gene matches. CDR3 protein: CASSLLAGGYNEQFF. As DNA, the CDR3 is TGTGCCAGCAGCCTGCTAGCGGGGGGGTACAATGAGCAGTTCTTC.

The chain joins TRBV5-1 to TRBJ2-5; maybe TRBD1 (6 bases). The V gene's germline CDR1 is SGHRS and CDR2 YFSETQ. The CDR3 runs 12 residues. Trimming took off 2 bases at V and 5 bases at J, with 7 bases between the two ends. CDR3: CASSLQGETQYF. CDR3 in DNA: TGCGCCAGCAGCTTACAGGGTGAGACCCAGTACTTC.

The chain links TRBV28 to TRBJ1-2; D unclear. Deletions cut 2 bases from V and 4 bases from J, with 8 bases between. The CDR3 has 13 residues. Germline V gene data show CDR1 as MDHEN and CDR2 as SYDVKM. The CDR3 region is CASSLLPGYGYTF. The CDR3 DNA reads as TGTGCCAGCAGTTTACTGCCCGGCTATGGCTACACCTTC.

The rearrangement joins TRBV6-5 to TRBJ2-5; 9 bases line up with TRBD1. The CDR3 is made up of 15 amino acids. Germline V gene sequence: CDR1 MNHEY, CDR2 SVGAGI. The V segment lost 4 bases and the J segment 5 bases; nucleotides outside the gene matches: 8. The CDR3 sequence is CASSWGTGQVETQYF. In nucleotides, the CDR3 is TGTGCCAGCAGTTGGGGGACAGGGCAAGTGGAGACCCAGTACTTC.

The chain links TRBV27 to TRBJ1-4; D not resolved. This CDR3 spans 11 amino acids. CDR1 and CDR2 (germline): MNHEY, SMNVEV (reference sequence). V shed 5 bases and J shed 8 bases, with 6 bases lying between them. CDR3 bases: TGTGCCAGCAGTGGAGAGGAAAAACTGTTTTTT. The encoded protein is CASSGEEKLFF. The full variable domain, rest sourced from reference TRBV27 and TRBJ1-4, is EAQVTQNPRYLITVTGKKLTVTCSQNMNHEYMSWYRQDPGLGLRQIYYSMNVEVTDKGDVPEGYKVSRKEKRNFPLILESPSPNQTSLYFCASSGEEKLFFGSGTQLSVL.

The gene calls are TRBV28 and TRBJ1-1, with D possibly being TRBD1 (6 bases). V shed 8 bases and J shed 3 bases, with 22 bases lying between them. This CDR3 is 16 amino acids long. Looked up from germline, CDR1 is MDHEN and CDR2 is SYDVKM. The CDR3 coding sequence is TGTGCCAGCCTCTTCACCTTCGGGGGGCGCGACACTGAAGCTTTCTTT. Protein product: CASLFTFGGRDTEAFF. Supplemented by reference TRBV28 and TRBJ1-1, the full variable domain reads DVKVTQSSRYLVKRTGEKVFLECVQDMDHENMFWYRQDPGLGLRLIYFSYDVKMKEKGDIPEGYSVSREKKERFSLILESASTNQTSMYLCASLFTFGGRDTEAFFGQGTRLTVV.

The chain carries TRBV27 and TRBJ1-1; D gene unclear. CDR1 and CDR2 from the germline V gene are MNHEY and SMNVEV (reference sequence). The CDR3 runs 16 residues. V was pared by 4 bases and J by 5 bases, with 20 bases between. The CDR3 sequence is CASSSGAVLLMTEAFF. CDR3 DNA: TGTGCCAGCAGTTCGGGTGCTGTACTCCTAATGACTGAAGCTTTCTTT.

The V and J genes are TRBV5-1 and TRBJ2-1; perhaps TRBD1 as D (5 bases). V was pared by 7 bases and J by 0 bases, with 14 bases between. CDR1 SGHRS and CDR2 YFSETQ come from the germline V gene. CDR3 length equals 15 residues. The CDR3 is CASATDPISYNEQFF. CDR3 nucleotide sequence: TGCGCCAGCGCGACAGACCCAATCTCCTACAATGAGCAGTTCTTC. The variable domain in full, with the rest retrieved from reference TRBV5-1 and TRBJ2-1, is KAGVTQTPRYLIKTRGQQVTLSCSPISGHRSVSWYQQTPGQGLQFLFEYFSETQRNKGNFPGRFSGRQFSNSRSEMNVSTLELGDSALYLCASATDPISYNEQFFGPGTRLTVL.

The rearrangement uses TRBV27 and TRBJ1-5; 10 bases align to TRBD1. Germline lookup yields CDR1 MNHEY and CDR2 SMNVEV (reference sequence). V dropped 3 bases and J dropped 5; count of bases not matched to a gene: 1. This CDR3 comprises 14 residues. Here the CDR3 DNA reads TGTGCCAGCAGTTTTGGACAGGGGGATCAGCCCCAGCATTTT. It codes for CASSFGQGDQPQHF.

This rearrangement joins TRBV2 to TRBJ1-1, with a tentative D call TRBD1 (6 bases). The CDR3 covers 14 residues. Trimming pared 8 bases from V and 0 bases from J, leaving 13 bases between. CDR1 is SNHLY, CDR2 FYNNEI, per germline. The CDR3 loop reads CASRSQGLNTEAFF. The CDR3 DNA follows: TGTGCCAGCCGTTCTCAGGGGCTGAACACTGAAGCTTTCTTT.

The V call is TRBV19, the J call TRBJ1-1; the D gene is possibly TRBD1 (6 bases). The CDR3 sequence is 11 residues long. Per germline, CDR1 LNHDA and CDR2 SQIVND (reference sequence). V lost 8 bases and J 6 bases, leaving 10 bases between the germline ends. CDR3 nucleotides: TGTGCCAGTGGTCACAGGGCTGAAGCTTTCTTT. It encodes CASGHRAEAFF.

The V and J genes are TRBV3-1 (or the pseudogene TRBV3-2) and TRBJ2-1; 8 bases match TRBD2. Germline CDR1 and CDR2: LGHDT and YNNKEL (reference sequence). Losses at the gene ends were 4 bases for V and 9 bases for J; bases not matched to a gene: 11. The CDR3 totals 15 residues. CDR3 region: CASSLAGHGRGEQFF. CDR3 nucleotides: TGTGCCAGCAGCCTTGCGGGACACGGGAGGGGTGAGCAGTTCTTC.